A single sample is the source of the 16 T cell receptor beta chains below, sequenced in a study of T cell responses to AZD1222 COVID-19 vaccine. Some clones are missing from TCRdb's copy, which holds only in-frame ones; the method was immunoSEQ multiplex PCR. Among about 150,000 clones, about 90% were seen once, and the ten largest hold 1.2% to 1.5%. The starting material was peripheral blood, obtained on day 0 of AZD1222 vaccination. Source of these receptors: an adult in good health.

The chain joins TRBV11-2 to TRBJ2-1, with 9 bases fitting TRBD2. The V gene's germline CDR1 is SGHAT and CDR2 FQNNGV. The V gene end was trimmed by 1 base and the J gene end by 3 bases; junction bases not matched to a gene: 1. The length of the CDR3 is 15 residues. CDR3 DNA sequence: TGTGCCAGCAGCTTAGTTAGCGGGGGCTACAATGAGCAGTTCTTC. Its protein is CASSLVSGGYNEQFF. The variable domain in full, completed from reference TRBV11-2 and TRBJ2-1, reads EAGVAQSPRYKIIEKRQSVAFWCNPISGHATLYWYQQILGQGPKLLIQFQNNGVVDDSQLPKDRFSAERLKGVDSTLKIQPAKLEDSAVYLCASSLVSGGYNEQFFGPGTRLTVL.

The chain links TRBV27 to TRBJ2-1; 10 bases line up with TRBD2. CDR3 length: 16 residues. The V gene's germline CDR1 is MNHEY and CDR2 SMNVEV (reference sequence). The ends lost 3 bases at V and 7 bases at J; junction bases unmatched: 9. The CDR3 nucleotides read TGTGCCAGCAGTTTCCTTCAAGCGGGAGGGCCGAATGAGCAGTTCTTC. As protein: CASSFLQAGGPNEQFF.

The chain joins TRBV2 to TRBJ2-5, with TRBD2 as a possible D gene (7 bases). The germline V gene has CDR1 SNHLY and CDR2 FYNNEI. The V end lost 8 bases, the J end lost 0 bases, and 16 bases lay between the germline ends. The CDR3 runs to 15 residues. CDR3 coding DNA: TGTGCCAGCGGGGAGGGCCAGGGGTACCAAGAGACCCAGTACTTC. Its protein product is CASGEGQGYQETQYF.

This chain links TRBV6-1 with TRBJ1-1; no clear D gene. Germline CDR1 is MNHNS and CDR2 is SASEGT. V was trimmed by 2 bases and J by 10 bases, leaving 8 bases between them. The CDR3 consists of 11 residues. In DNA, the CDR3 is TGTGCCAGCAGTGAATATCACGGAGCTTTCTTT. The encoded protein is CASSEYHGAFF.

The rearrangement links TRBV5-1 to TRBJ1-3, with D perhaps matching TRBD1 (5 bases). Trimming cost V 5 bases and J 0 bases, with 12 bases left between them. The CDR3 loop spans 15 amino acids. The germline V gene has CDR1 SGHRS and CDR2 YFSETQ. Here the CDR3 reads CASRGDPSSGNTIYF. As DNA, the CDR3 is TGCGCCAGCAGAGGGGACCCCAGCTCTGGAAACACCATATATTTT.

The V call is TRBV6-6, the J call TRBJ2-1; 12 nucleotides line up with TRBD2. Germline lookup yields CDR1 MNHNY and CDR2 SVGAGI (reference sequence). The length of the CDR3 is 16 residues. The V and J ends lost 5 bases and 7 bases, in that order; junction bases with no gene match: 9. The CDR3 reads CASSPILAGGGNEQFF. In DNA form, the CDR3 reads TGTGCCAGCAGTCCGATACTAGCGGGGGGTGGTAATGAGCAGTTCTTC.

This clone has only a few counts. The V call is TRBV4-1, the J call TRBJ2-2, with 13 bases that match TRBD2. CDR3 length equals 19 residues. The V segment lost 3 bases and the J segment 0 bases; nucleotides outside the gene matches: 7. Germline CDR1 is MGHRA and CDR2 is YSYEKL. CDR3 nucleotide sequence: TGCGCCAGCAGCCACCTGCGCACTAGCGGGGGGGCGAACACCGGGGAGCTGTTTTTT. It specifies CASSHLRTSGGANTGELFF.

This sequence joins TRBV7-9 and TRBJ1-1, with 7 bases matching TRBD1. V dropped 1 base and J dropped 1; count of bases not matched to a gene: 3. The CDR3 covers 15 residues. CDR1 and CDR2 (germline): SEHNR, FQNEAQ (reference sequence). The CDR3 bases are TGTGCCAGCAGCTTAGGCGGGACAGCGAACACTGAAGCTTTCTTT. This codes for CASSLGGTANTEAFF.

J is TRBJ1-3 and V is TRBV10-3, with a possible D match to TRBD1 (5 bases). The V gene lost 0 bases and the J gene lost 4 bases, with 10 bases spanning the gap. The CDR3 is made up of 15 amino acids. Germline V gives CDR1 ENHRY, CDR2 SYGVKD. This CDR3 is CAISESAGPGNTIYF. DNA for the CDR3: TGTGCCATCAGTGAGTCGGCAGGGCCCGGAAACACCATATATTTT.

The genes are TRBV19 and TRBJ1-2; 9 bases fit TRBD1. V lost 1 base, J lost 5 bases, and 5 bases stayed unmatched. The germline CDR1 and CDR2 sequences are LNHDA and SQIVND (reference sequence). The CDR3 is 15 amino acids. The CDR3 DNA reads TGTGCCAGTAGTATAGTCCCGACAGGGGGATATGGCTACACCTTC. Translated: CASSIVPTGGYGYTF.

V is TRBV18 and J is TRBJ2-1, with 7 bases aligning to TRBD1. J was trimmed by 8 bases and V by 4 bases; bases with no gene match: 17. The V gene's germline CDR1 is KGHSH and CDR2 LQKENI. The CDR3 has 17 amino acids. The CDR3 DNA reads TGTGCCAGCTCACACTTCCACGACAGGGCCTTGGACGATGAGCAGTTCTTC. Protein sequence: CASSHFHDRALDDEQFF.

V gene TRBV27 combines with J gene TRBJ1-1; TRBD1 matches 9 bases. This CDR3 is 13 amino acids long. V was clipped by 8 bases and J by 8 bases; unmatched bases: 9. Germline CDR1 reads MNHEY; CDR2 reads SMNVEV (reference sequence). The CDR3 is CASLDRGRLEAFF. Written as DNA, the CDR3 is TGTGCCAGCTTGGACAGGGGCCGTCTGGAAGCTTTCTTT.

This clone has more than one count but fewer than ten. This sequence joins TRBV28 and TRBJ1-5, with no clear D. The CDR3 spans 12 residues. Deletions cut 11 bases from V and 4 bases from J, with 12 bases between. CDR1 is MDHEN, CDR2 SYDVKM, per germline. The CDR3 DNA reads as TGTGCCGCTGGATGGGGAAATCAGCCCCAGCATTTT. Its protein product is CAAGWGNQPQHF.

This sequence joins TRBV6-4 and TRBJ1-5, with TRBD1 as a possible D gene (5 bases). Germline CDR1 is MRHNA and CDR2 is SNTAGT. The CDR3 covers 16 residues. V lost 3 bases and J 5 bases, leaving 17 bases between the germline ends. The CDR3: CASSEPQGTGDQPQHF. DNA for the CDR3: TGTGCCAGCAGTGAGCCCCAAGGGACGGGAGATCAGCCCCAGCATTTT.

This CDR3 is CASSESSGSGEQFF. The CDR3 DNA reads TGTGCCAGCAGTGAATCTAGCGGGAGTGGCGAGCAGTTCTTC. J is TRBJ2-1 and V is TRBV2; TRBD2 aligns across 10 bases. The V segment lost 2 bases and the J segment 10 bases; nucleotides outside the gene matches: 5. The length of the CDR3 is 14 residues. Germline loops: CDR1 SNHLY, CDR2 FYNNEI.

This clone was seen just once. The V call is TRBV19, the J call TRBJ1-4; a possible D gene is TRBD1 (5 bases). The CDR3 has 16 amino acids. Germline CDR1 reads LNHDA; CDR2 reads SQIVND (reference sequence). Trimming cost V 0 bases and J 8 bases, with 16 bases left between them. CDR3 protein: CASSIDRGATGEKLFF. The CDR3 coding sequence is TGTGCCAGTAGTATAGATCGCGGGGCCACTGGGGAAAAACTGTTTTTT.